A selection of T cell receptor beta chains follows, all from one sample in a study of OX40 agonist ivuxolimab in advanced cancers. Repertoires were generated with immunoSEQ multiplex PCR, while TCRdb's copy carries only in-frame clones and drops some. The sample holds approximately 74,000 clones, over 80% seen once. Source: CD4+ or CD8+ T cells sorted from blood, taken in a trial of the OX40 agonist ivuxolimab. The origin of the receptors is an adult with an advanced solid tumor such as melanoma, head and neck, liver or kidney cancer. Both conserved end residues are part of each CDR3. Each record gives: D gene, V gene, clone size, J gene, CDR3 length, CDR3 protein, CDR3 DNA. The D gene is left open where the match is weak. Clone size is shown for a subset of rows, as once, few, many or a class of expanded clone.

TRBD2	TRBV7-9	NA	TRBJ2-3	15	CASSSSGGRTDTQYF	TGTGCCAGCAGCTCTAGCGGAGGGAGGACAGATACGCAGTATTTT
NA	TRBV15	NA	TRBJ2-1	13	CATRSGGFDEQFF	TGTGCCACCCGTTCCGGAGGGTTCGATGAGCAGTTCTTC
NA	TRBV30	NA	TRBJ2-7	11	CAWGEPYEQYF	TGTGCCTGGGGGGAGCCCTACGAGCAGTACTTC
NA	TRBV7-8	NA	TRBJ1-2	14	CASSLAPGPYGYTF	TGTGCCAGCAGCTTAGCCCCAGGACCCTATGGCTACACCTTC
TRBD1	TRBV28	NA	TRBJ2-7	13	CASSPRDRGEQYF	TGTGCCAGCAGTCCCCGAGACAGGGGAGAGCAGTACTTC
NA	TRBV5-1	NA	TRBJ2-1	13	CASSLITYNEQFF	TGCGCCAGCAGCTTGATTACGTACAATGAGCAGTTCTTC
NA	TRBV5-1	NA	TRBJ2-7	14	CASSFGLGTYEQYF	TGCGCCAGCAGCTTTGGGCTTGGGACCTACGAGCAGTACTTC
NA	TRBV29-1	NA	TRBJ1-2	11	CSEWTDYGYTF	TGCAGCGAATGGACAGACTATGGCTACACCTTC
NA	TRBV30	few	TRBJ1-1	14	CAWSVGEGVTEAFF	TGTGCCTGGAGTGTTGGTGAGGGGGTCACTGAAGCTTTCTTT
NA	TRBV6-6	once	TRBJ1-5	14	CASSFPGSNQPQHF	TGTGCCAGCAGTTTCCCGGGGAGCAATCAGCCCCAGCATTTT
NA	TRBV7-2	NA	TRBJ1-4	12	CASGRINEKLFF	TGTGCCAGCGGACGGATTAATGAAAAACTGTTTTTT
NA	TRBV27	NA	TRBJ2-5	13	CASSIHFTETQYF	TGTGCCAGCAGTATCCACTTTACCGAGACCCAGTACTTC
NA	TRBV9	NA	TRBJ2-7	12	CASPLRIYEQYF	TGTGCCAGCCCCCTCCGGATCTACGAGCAGTACTTC
TRBD1	TRBV5-8	NA	TRBJ1-1	15	CASSGGTGVNTEAFF	TGTGCCAGCTCCGGCGGGACAGGGGTGAACACTGAAGCTTTCTTT
NA	TRBV29-1	NA	TRBJ2-2	12	CSVDGGTGELFF	TGCAGCGTTGATGGGGGGACCGGGGAGCTGTTTTTT
TRBD1	TRBV27	NA	TRBJ1-5	17	CASSLSGGTGANQPQHF	TGTGCCAGCAGTCTCTCTGGGGGTACAGGGGCCAATCAGCCCCAGCATTTT
NA	TRBV7-2	NA	TRBJ1-2	15	CASSPSFLQPYGYTF	TGTGCCAGCAGCCCGAGCTTCTTACAACCCTATGGCTACACCTTC
TRBD1	TRBV7-6	once	TRBJ2-1	15	CASSLGDRGRNEQFF	TGTGCCAGCAGCTTAGGGGACAGGGGGCGAAATGAGCAGTTCTTC
NA	TRBV29-1	NA	TRBJ2-7	15	CSVGAPGRSSYEQYF	TGCAGCGTTGGTGCCCCCGGCAGGAGCTCCTACGAGCAGTACTTC
NA	TRBV27	NA	TRBJ1-5	13	CASSLAENQPQHF	TGTGCCAGCAGTTTAGCGGAAAATCAGCCCCAGCATTTT
NA	TRBV19	NA	TRBJ2-1	15	CASLGQAGTYNEQFF	TGTGCCAGCTTGGGGCAGGCAGGGACCTACAATGAGCAGTTCTTC
NA	TRBV11-2	NA	TRBJ1-4	17	CASSQDPTGIQNEKLFF	TGTGCCAGCAGCCAGGACCCAACCGGGATCCAAAATGAAAAACTGTTTTTT
TRBD2	TRBV7-9	NA	TRBJ2-2	16	CASSLISGGPTGELFF	TGTGCCAGCAGTCTTATAAGCGGGGGACCCACCGGGGAGCTGTTTTTT
NA	TRBV5-6	NA	TRBJ1-2	15	CASSPRSPFNYGYTF	TGTGCCAGCAGCCCAAGGAGTCCCTTCAACTATGGCTACACCTTC
NA	TRBV4-3	NA	TRBJ1-5	15	CASSQDWGDWQPQHF	TGCGCCAGCAGCCAAGATTGGGGAGATTGGCAGCCCCAGCATTTT
NA	TRBV4-1	few	TRBJ1-3	17	CASSQEPITVSGNTIYF	TGCGCCAGCAGCCAAGAGCCCATTACAGTCTCTGGAAACACCATATATTTT
NA	TRBV5-4	NA	TRBJ1-5	14	CASSLEGGNQPQHF	TGTGCCAGCAGCTTGGAAGGAGGCAATCAGCCCCAGCATTTT
TRBD1	TRBV6-5	NA	TRBJ1-2	15	CASRLRQGVLYGYTF	TGTGCCAGCAGGCTAAGACAGGGAGTCCTATATGGCTACACCTTC
NA	TRBV7-9	NA	TRBJ2-2	15	CASSGQTKYTGELFF	TGTGCCAGCAGCGGACAGACCAAATACACCGGGGAGCTGTTTTTT
NA	TRBV4-1	NA	TRBJ1-2	20	CASSPKETLATRTVNYGYTF	TGCGCCAGCAGCCCCAAAGAGACCCTGGCCACACGAACCGTAAACTATGGCTACACCTTC
NA	TRBV6-6	NA	TRBJ1-1	14	CASSWREGDTEAFF	TGTGCCAGCAGTTGGAGGGAGGGTGACACTGAAGCTTTCTTT
NA	TRBV27	NA	TRBJ1-5	17	CASSSLMGGHGNQPQHF	TGTGCCAGCAGTTCTCTCATGGGGGGGCATGGCAATCAGCCCCAGCATTTT
NA	TRBV4-1	NA	TRBJ2-7	15	CASSQDWTGSGEQYF	TGCGCCAGCAGCCAAGATTGGACGGGGTCTGGCGAGCAGTACTTC
TRBD1	TRBV19	NA	TRBJ2-7	12	CASSGQSYEQYF	TGTGCCAGTTCGGGACAGTCCTACGAGCAGTACTTC
TRBD1	TRBV7-8	NA	TRBJ1-4	16	CASSLEHRGLGEKLFF	TGTGCCAGCAGCTTAGAACACAGGGGGCTAGGGGAAAAACTGTTTTTT
NA	TRBV11-2	once	TRBJ1-1	14	CASSSSRGGTEAFF	TGTGCCAGCAGCTCCTCCCGGGGGGGCACTGAAGCTTTCTTT
NA	TRBV4-1	NA	TRBJ2-2	15	CASSQAGTLAGELFF	TGCGCCAGCAGCCAGGCCGGGACCTTGGCCGGGGAGCTGTTTTTT
NA	TRBV11-2	NA	TRBJ1-1	13	CASSLGQSTEAFF	TGTGCCAGCAGCTTAGGACAAAGCACTGAAGCTTTCTTT
NA	TRBV5-5	once	TRBJ1-1	14	CASSLAVRATEAFF	TGTGCCAGCAGCTTGGCCGTAAGGGCCACTGAAGCTTTCTTT